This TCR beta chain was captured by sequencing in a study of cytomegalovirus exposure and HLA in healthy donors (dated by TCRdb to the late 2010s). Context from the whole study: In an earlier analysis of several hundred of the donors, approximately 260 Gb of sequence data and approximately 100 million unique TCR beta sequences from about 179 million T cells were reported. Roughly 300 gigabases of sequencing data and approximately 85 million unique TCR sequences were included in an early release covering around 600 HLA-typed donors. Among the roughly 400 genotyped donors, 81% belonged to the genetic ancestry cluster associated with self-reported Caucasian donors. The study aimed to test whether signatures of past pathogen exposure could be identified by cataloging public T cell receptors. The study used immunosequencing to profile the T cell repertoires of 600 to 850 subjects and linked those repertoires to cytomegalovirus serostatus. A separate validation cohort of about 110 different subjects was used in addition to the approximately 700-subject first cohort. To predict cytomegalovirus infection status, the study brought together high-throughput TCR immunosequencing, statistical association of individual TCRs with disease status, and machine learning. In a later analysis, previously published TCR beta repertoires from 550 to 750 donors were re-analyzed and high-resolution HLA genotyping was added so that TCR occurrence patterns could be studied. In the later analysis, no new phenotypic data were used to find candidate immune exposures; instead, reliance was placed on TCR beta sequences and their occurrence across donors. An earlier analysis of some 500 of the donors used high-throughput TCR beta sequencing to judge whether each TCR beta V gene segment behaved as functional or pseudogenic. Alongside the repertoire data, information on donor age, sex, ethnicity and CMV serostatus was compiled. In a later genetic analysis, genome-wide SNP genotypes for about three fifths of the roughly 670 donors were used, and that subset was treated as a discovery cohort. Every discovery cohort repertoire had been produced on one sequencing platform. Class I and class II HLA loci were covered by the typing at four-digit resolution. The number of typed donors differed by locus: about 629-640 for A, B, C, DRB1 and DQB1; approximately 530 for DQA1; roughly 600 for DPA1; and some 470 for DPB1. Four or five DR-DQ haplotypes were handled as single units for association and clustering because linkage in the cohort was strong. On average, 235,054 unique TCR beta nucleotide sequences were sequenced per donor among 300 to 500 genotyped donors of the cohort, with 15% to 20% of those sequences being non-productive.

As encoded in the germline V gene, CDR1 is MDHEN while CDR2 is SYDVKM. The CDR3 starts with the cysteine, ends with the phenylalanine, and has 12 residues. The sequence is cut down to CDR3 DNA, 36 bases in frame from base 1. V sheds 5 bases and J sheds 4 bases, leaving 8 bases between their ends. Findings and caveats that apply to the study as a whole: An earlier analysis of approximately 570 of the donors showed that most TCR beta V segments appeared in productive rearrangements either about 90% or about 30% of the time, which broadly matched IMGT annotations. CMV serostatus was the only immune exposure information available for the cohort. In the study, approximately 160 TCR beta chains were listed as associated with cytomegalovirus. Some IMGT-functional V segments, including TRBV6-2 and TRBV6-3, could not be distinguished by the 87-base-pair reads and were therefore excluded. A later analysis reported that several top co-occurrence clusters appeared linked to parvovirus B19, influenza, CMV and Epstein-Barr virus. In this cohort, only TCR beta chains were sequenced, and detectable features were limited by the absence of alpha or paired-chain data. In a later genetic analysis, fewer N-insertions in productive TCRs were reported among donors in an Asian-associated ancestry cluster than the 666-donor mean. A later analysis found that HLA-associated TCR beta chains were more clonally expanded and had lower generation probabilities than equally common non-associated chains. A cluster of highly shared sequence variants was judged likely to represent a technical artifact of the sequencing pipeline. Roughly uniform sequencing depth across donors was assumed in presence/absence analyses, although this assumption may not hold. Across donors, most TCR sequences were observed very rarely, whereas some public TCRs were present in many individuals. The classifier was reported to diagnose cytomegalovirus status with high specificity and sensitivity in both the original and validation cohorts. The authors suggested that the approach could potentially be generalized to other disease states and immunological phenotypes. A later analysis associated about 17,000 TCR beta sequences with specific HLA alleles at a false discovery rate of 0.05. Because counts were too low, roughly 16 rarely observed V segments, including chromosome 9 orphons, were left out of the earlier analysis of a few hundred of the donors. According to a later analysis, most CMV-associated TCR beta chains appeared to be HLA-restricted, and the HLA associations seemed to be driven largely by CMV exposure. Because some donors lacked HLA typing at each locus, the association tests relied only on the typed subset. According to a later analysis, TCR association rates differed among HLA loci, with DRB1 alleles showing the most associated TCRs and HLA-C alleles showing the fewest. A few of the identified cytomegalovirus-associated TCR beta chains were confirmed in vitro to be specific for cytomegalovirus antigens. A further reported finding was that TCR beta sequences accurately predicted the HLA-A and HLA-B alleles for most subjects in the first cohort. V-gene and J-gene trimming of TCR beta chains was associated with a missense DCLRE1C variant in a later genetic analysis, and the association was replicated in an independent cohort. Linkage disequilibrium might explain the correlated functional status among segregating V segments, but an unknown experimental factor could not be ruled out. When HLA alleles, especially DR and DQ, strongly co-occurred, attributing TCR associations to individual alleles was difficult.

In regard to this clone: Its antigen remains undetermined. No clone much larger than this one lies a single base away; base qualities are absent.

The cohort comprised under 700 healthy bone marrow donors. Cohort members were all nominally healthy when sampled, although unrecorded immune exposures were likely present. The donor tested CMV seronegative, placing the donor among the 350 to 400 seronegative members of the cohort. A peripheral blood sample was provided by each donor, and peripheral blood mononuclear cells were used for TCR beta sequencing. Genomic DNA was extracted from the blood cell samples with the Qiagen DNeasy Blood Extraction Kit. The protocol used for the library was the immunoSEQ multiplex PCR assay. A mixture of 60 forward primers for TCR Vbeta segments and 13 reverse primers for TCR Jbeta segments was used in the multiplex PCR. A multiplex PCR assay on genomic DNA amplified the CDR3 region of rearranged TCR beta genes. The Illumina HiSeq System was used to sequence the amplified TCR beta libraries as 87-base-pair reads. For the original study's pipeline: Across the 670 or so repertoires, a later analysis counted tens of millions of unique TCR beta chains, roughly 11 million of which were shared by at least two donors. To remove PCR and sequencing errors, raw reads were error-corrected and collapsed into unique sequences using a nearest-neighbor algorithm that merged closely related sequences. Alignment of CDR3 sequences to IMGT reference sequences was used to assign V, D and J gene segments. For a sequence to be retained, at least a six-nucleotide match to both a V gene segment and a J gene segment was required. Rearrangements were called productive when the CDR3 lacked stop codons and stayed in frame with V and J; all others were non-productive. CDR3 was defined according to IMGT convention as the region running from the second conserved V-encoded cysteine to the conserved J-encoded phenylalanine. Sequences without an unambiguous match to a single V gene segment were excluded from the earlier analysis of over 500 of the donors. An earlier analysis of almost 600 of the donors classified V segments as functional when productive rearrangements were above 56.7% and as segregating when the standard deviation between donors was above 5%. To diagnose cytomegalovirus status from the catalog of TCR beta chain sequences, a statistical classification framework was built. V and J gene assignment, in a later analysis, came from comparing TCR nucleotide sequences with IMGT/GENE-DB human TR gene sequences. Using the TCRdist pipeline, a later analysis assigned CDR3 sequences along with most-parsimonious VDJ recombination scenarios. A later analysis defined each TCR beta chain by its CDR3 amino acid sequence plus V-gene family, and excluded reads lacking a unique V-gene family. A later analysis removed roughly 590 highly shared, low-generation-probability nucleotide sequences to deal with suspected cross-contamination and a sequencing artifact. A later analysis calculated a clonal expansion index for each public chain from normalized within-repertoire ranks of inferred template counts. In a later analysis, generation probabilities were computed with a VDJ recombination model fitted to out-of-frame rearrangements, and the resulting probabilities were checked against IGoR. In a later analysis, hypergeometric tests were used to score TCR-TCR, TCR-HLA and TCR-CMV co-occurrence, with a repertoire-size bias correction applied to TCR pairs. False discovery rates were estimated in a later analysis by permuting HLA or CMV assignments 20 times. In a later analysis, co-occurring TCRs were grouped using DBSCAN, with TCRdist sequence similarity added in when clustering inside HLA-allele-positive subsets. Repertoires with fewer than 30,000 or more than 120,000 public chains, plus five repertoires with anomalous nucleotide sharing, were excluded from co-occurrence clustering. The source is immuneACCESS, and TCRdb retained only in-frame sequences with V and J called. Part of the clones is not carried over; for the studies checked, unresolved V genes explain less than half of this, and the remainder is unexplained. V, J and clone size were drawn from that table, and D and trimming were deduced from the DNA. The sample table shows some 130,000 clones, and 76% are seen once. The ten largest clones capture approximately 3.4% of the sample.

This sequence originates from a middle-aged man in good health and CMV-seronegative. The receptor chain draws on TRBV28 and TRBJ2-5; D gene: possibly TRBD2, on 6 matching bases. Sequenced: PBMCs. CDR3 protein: CASSGAGETQYF. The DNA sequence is TGTGCCAGCAGTGGAGCGGGAGAGACCCAGTACTTC. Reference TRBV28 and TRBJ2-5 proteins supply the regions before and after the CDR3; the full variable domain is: DVKVTQSSRYLVKRTGEKVFLECVQDMDHENMFWYRQDPGLGLRLIYFSYDVKMKEKGDIPEGYSVSREKKERFSLILESASTNQTSMYLCASSGAGETQYFGPGTRLLVL.